These 30 T cell receptor beta chains were all obtained from the same sample, sequenced in a study of cytomegalovirus exposure and HLA in healthy donors. The protocol was immunoSEQ multiplex PCR, while the TCRdb copy is restricted to in-frame clones and leaves out a portion. The sample lists approximately 150,000 clones; around 86% were seen once. The specimen was PBMCs. All receptors derive from a man aged 18 to 35 in good health and CMV-seropositive.

V is TRBV18 and J is TRBJ2-7, with a possible D match to TRBD1 (6 bases). The CDR3 is 15 residues long. Trimming pared 3 bases from V and 4 bases from J, leaving 16 bases between. The germline gives CDR1 KGHSH, CDR2 LQKENI. Written as DNA, the CDR3 is TGTGCCAGCTCACCCTACCGGGACACTTTATACGAGCAGTACTTC. This gives the protein CASSPYRDTLYEQYF.

The V and J genes are TRBV9 and TRBJ1-2; 7 nucleotides align to TRBD1. There are 10 residues in the CDR3. Germline trimming cut 5 bases from V and 13 bases from J; bases unmatched to any gene: 5. Germline CDR1 is SGDLS and CDR2 is YYNGEE. CDR3 DNA: TGTGCCAGCAGTGGACAGGCCCCCACCTTC. Its translation is CASSGQAPTF.

This chain uses TRBV5-4 with TRBJ2-7; 14 bases map to TRBD2. This CDR3 comprises 15 residues. Germline V gene lookup returns CDR1 SGHNT and CDR2 YYREEE (reference sequence). Trimming at V came to 7 bases and at J to 6 bases, leaving 9 bases not matched to a gene. The CDR3 is CASQISGLAGAEQYF. The CDR3 DNA follows: TGTGCCAGCCAAATCTCGGGACTAGCGGGAGCCGAGCAGTACTTC.

This sequence joins TRBV15 and TRBJ1-1, with no clear D. The V and J ends lost 6 bases and 2 bases respectively, with 10 bases between them. The germline V gene has CDR1 LNHNV and CDR2 YYDKDF (reference sequence). The CDR3 length is 13 residues. The CDR3 loop is CATRPRGNTEAFF. CDR3 DNA sequence: TGTGCCACCAGGCCCCGGGGAAACACTGAAGCTTTCTTT.

The rearrangement joins TRBV5-1 to TRBJ2-3; 9 nucleotides match TRBD2. Germline V gives CDR1 SGHRS, CDR2 YFSETQ. The CDR3 is 15 amino acids. The ends lost 4 bases at V and 4 bases at J; junction bases unmatched: 7. This CDR3 reads CASSPRGGAADTQYF. The CDR3 DNA reads TGCGCCAGCAGCCCCCGCGGGGGGGCTGCAGATACGCAGTATTTT.

V gene TRBV4-2 combines with J gene TRBJ2-4; maybe TRBD2 (6 bases). Trimming left V 6 bases short and J 5 bases short, with 14 bases between. The CDR3 extends over 14 amino acids. Germline-derived CDR1 and CDR2 are LGHNA and YNFKEQ. CDR3: CASSQRGTENIQYF. CDR3 nucleotide sequence: TGTGCCAGCAGTCAACGGGGGACCGAAAACATTCAGTACTTC.

The CDR3 loop reads CASSELGQGDYGYTF. In DNA, the CDR3 is TGTGCCAGCAGTGAGCTGGGACAGGGAGACTATGGCTACACCTTC. The rearrangement uses TRBV25-1 and TRBJ1-2; TRBD1 matches at 9 bases. This CDR3 comprises 15 residues. Losses at the gene ends were 3 bases for V and 3 bases for J; bases not matched to a gene: 5. Germline loops: CDR1 MGHDK, CDR2 SYGVNS.

The genes are TRBV11-1 and TRBJ2-7; TRBD1 matches at 7 bases. The CDR3 loop spans 15 amino acids. Germline lookup yields CDR1 SGHAT and CDR2 FQDESV (reference sequence). V lost 5 bases and J lost 5; bases outside the gene matches: 12. The CDR3 nucleotides read TGTGCCAGCAGCCAAATAGAGACAGGGCTCGACGAGCAGTACTTC. Amino acid sequence: CASSQIETGLDEQYF.

This clone was counted only a few times. This chain joins TRBV6-5 and TRBJ2-7, with D unresolved. The germline V and J ends were trimmed by 2 bases and 6 bases, with 11 bases remaining between them. The CDR3 runs 13 residues. Germline-derived CDR1 and CDR2 are MNHEY and SVGAGI. The DNA for the CDR3 is TGTGCCAGCAGTTACGATGGAGTAGGCGAGCAGTACTTC. Its translation: CASSYDGVGEQYF.

V usage is TRBV28 and J usage is TRBJ2-7; 7 nucleotides agree with TRBD2. Germline CDR1 reads MDHEN; CDR2 reads SYDVKM. The J segment lost 7 bases and the V segment lost 6 bases, leaving 15 bases of the junction unmatched. The CDR3 runs 15 residues. CDR3 nucleotides: TGTGCCAGCAGATCACTAGCGCGTGTCCGTGGGGAGCAGTACTTC. As protein: CASRSLARVRGEQYF. Filled out from reference TRBV28 and TRBJ2-7, the complete variable domain reads DVKVTQSSRYLVKRTGEKVFLECVQDMDHENMFWYRQDPGLGLRLIYFSYDVKMKEKGDIPEGYSVSREKKERFSLILESASTNQTSMYLCASRSLARVRGEQYFGPGTRLTVT.

The chain links TRBV4-2 to TRBJ1-4, with unresolved D. V lost 0 bases, J lost 3 bases, and 8 bases lay in between. This CDR3 is 15 amino acids long. CDR1 LGHNA and CDR2 YNFKEQ come from the germline V gene. CDR3 protein: CASSQDSGPNEKLFF. DNA of the CDR3: TGTGCCAGCAGCCAAGATAGCGGGCCTAATGAAAAACTGTTTTTT.

This chain links TRBV19 with TRBJ1-5; a weak D match, TRBD1 (6 bases). Trimming stripped 4 bases from V and 3 bases from J, with 13 bases between. Germline assignment: CDR1 LNHDA and CDR2 SQIVND (reference sequence). This CDR3 has 15 amino acids. The CDR3 here is CASSRTGGLNQPQHF. Written as DNA, the CDR3 is TGTGCCAGTAGTAGGACGGGGGGCCTCAATCAGCCCCAGCATTTT.

DNA for the CDR3: TGTGCCAGCAGGCGCAGGGGAGATCAGCCCCAGCATTTT. Protein product: CASRRRGDQPQHF. The chain combines TRBV28 with TRBJ1-5; possible D gene TRBD1, 6 bases. In germline, CDR1 is MDHEN, CDR2 SYDVKM. The CDR3 sequence is 13 residues long. The germline V and J ends were trimmed by 6 bases and 5 bases, with 11 bases remaining between them.

In this sample, this clone turned up a few times. The chain links TRBV19 to TRBJ1-2; 7 positions agree with TRBD1. The J segment lost 4 bases and the V segment lost 5 bases, leaving 4 bases of the junction unmatched. This CDR3 has 13 residues. Germline V gene data show CDR1 as LNHDA and CDR2 as SQIVND (reference sequence). This CDR3 reads CASSYDRAYGYTF. CDR3 DNA sequence: TGTGCCAGTAGTTACGACAGGGCCTATGGCTACACCTTC.

This clone has a single count. This sequence joins TRBV7-2 and TRBJ2-3; TRBD2 might be the D (6 bases). The germline V gene encodes CDR1 SGHTA and CDR2 FQGNSA. The CDR3 contains 14 residues. V was trimmed by 5 bases and J by 4 bases, leaving 13 bases between them. The CDR3 protein is CASSTGLSSDTQYF. Here the CDR3 DNA reads TGTGCCAGCAGCACGGGACTGTCGTCAGATACGCAGTATTTT. Drawing the rest from reference TRBV7-2 and TRBJ2-3, the complete variable domain is GAGVSQSPSNKVTEKGKDVELRCDPISGHTALYWYRQSLGQGLEFLIYFQGNSAPDKSGLPSDRFSAERTGGSVSTLTIQRTQQEDSAVYLCASSTGLSSDTQYFGPGTRLTVL.

J is TRBJ1-2 and V is TRBV4-3; 8 nucleotides match TRBD1. The CDR3 contains 16 residues. From germline, CDR1 is LGHNA and CDR2 YSLEER. V dropped 0 bases and J dropped 8; count of bases not matched to a gene: 11. In DNA, the CDR3 is TGCGCCAGCAGCCAAGATCTCGGACAGGGAAGGTGGGGCTACACCTTC. Protein product: CASSQDLGQGRWGYTF.

V and J are TRBV5-1 and TRBJ1-3; D uncertain. V gave up 0 bases and J gave up 0 bases, with 7 bases separating them. Per the germline V gene, CDR1 is SGHRS and CDR2 is YFSETQ. The CDR3 is 15 residues long. The CDR3 DNA is TGCGCCAGCAGCTTGGACGCCAGCTCTGGAAACACCATATATTTT. Its translation: CASSLDASSGNTIYF.

The chain links TRBV28 to TRBJ2-3, with TRBD1 as a possible D gene (7 bases). The germline V gene has CDR1 MDHEN and CDR2 SYDVKM. The V gene lost 10 bases and the J gene lost 0 bases, with 14 bases spanning the gap. The CDR3 totals 14 residues. The CDR3 region is CATQGGVSTDTQYF. The CDR3 DNA reads as TGTGCCACCCAGGGGGGAGTTAGCACAGATACGCAGTATTTT. Full variable domain (missing parts from reference TRBV28 and TRBJ2-3): DVKVTQSSRYLVKRTGEKVFLECVQDMDHENMFWYRQDPGLGLRLIYFSYDVKMKEKGDIPEGYSVSREKKERFSLILESASTNQTSMYLCATQGGVSTDTQYFGPGTRLTVL.

The chain joins TRBV5-1 to TRBJ1-2; 9 positions match TRBD1. J was trimmed by 5 bases and V by 4 bases; bases with no gene match: 6. The CDR3 totals 14 residues. Germline values: CDR1 SGHRS, CDR2 YFSETQ. CDR3 residues: CASSGGTGMYGYTF. In DNA, the CDR3 is TGCGCCAGCAGCGGGGGGACAGGGATGTATGGCTACACCTTC.

This clone was counted between two and nine times. The chain employs TRBV7-2 and TRBJ2-7, with 9 bases aligning to TRBD2. V shed 2 bases, J shed 2 bases, and the junction held 4 bases outside the gene matches. The germline V gene encodes CDR1 SGHTA and CDR2 FQGNSA. CDR3 length equals 15 residues. CDR3 sequence (DNA): TGTGCCAGCAGCTTAATGGGCGGGGGGGCCTACGAGCAGTACTTC. This codes for CASSLMGGGAYEQYF.

The chain recombines TRBV5-6 with TRBJ2-1; possibly TRBD2 for D (6 bases). V was cut by 6 bases and J by 0 bases, with 16 bases left in between. Germline V gene lookup returns CDR1 SGHDT and CDR2 YYEEEE. The CDR3 is 16 amino acids. CDR3 protein: CASTPPGLSSYNEQFF. The CDR3 DNA reads as TGTGCCAGCACCCCTCCGGGACTTAGCTCCTACAATGAGCAGTTCTTC. Using reference TRBV5-6 and TRBJ2-1 for the parts outside the CDR3, the full variable domain is DAGVTQSPTHLIKTRGQQVTLRCSPKSGHDTVSWYQQALGQGPQFIFQYYEEEERQRGNFPDRFSGHQFPNYSSELNVNALLLGDSALYLCASTPPGLSSYNEQFFGPGTRLTVL.

The chain employs TRBV5-1 and TRBJ2-5; 7 nucleotides agree with TRBD1. CDR3 length: 16 amino acids. Losses at the gene ends were 4 bases for V and 7 bases for J; bases not matched to a gene: 16. Looked up from germline, CDR1 is SGHRS and CDR2 is YFSETQ. The CDR3 reads CASSTGQALLSRTQYF. CDR3 nucleotides: TGCGCCAGCAGCACCGGACAGGCCCTTCTTTCGCGGACCCAGTACTTC.

The rearrangement uses TRBV7-8 and TRBJ2-7; the match to TRBD1 covers 9 bases. Trimming took 4 bases from V and 1 from J; bases not matched to a gene: 5. In germline, CDR1 is SGHVS, CDR2 FQNEAQ. The CDR3 totals 15 residues. This CDR3 reads CASSSRDRESYEQYF. The CDR3 nucleotides read TGTGCCAGCAGCTCCCGGGACAGGGAATCCTACGAGCAGTACTTC.

The V and J genes are TRBV27 and TRBJ2-1; 10 bases line up with TRBD1. With V trimmed by 6 bases and J by 4 bases, 9 bases remained unmatched. Germline V gene sequence: CDR1 MNHEY, CDR2 SMNVEV (reference sequence). The CDR3 contains 16 residues. The CDR3 spells CASRSRDRGMYNEQFF. The DNA of the CDR3 is TGTGCCAGCAGGAGCCGGGACAGGGGAATGTACAATGAGCAGTTCTTC.

V is TRBV5-1 and J is TRBJ1-2; unclear D gene. Trimming shortened V by 5 bases and J by 8 bases, and 19 bases separated the two germline ends. The CDR3 is 14 residues long. Per the germline V gene, CDR1 is SGHRS and CDR2 is YFSETQ. The CDR3 loop reads CASSPEGSPLGYTF. CDR3 nucleotides: TGCGCCAGCAGTCCGGAGGGATCCCCTTTGGGCTACACCTTC.

The chain uses TRBV19 and TRBJ2-7, with D possibly matching TRBD1 (6 bases). Germline V gene lookup returns CDR1 LNHDA and CDR2 SQIVND (reference sequence). With 5 bases removed from V and 3 bases from J, the gap between germline ends came to 17 bases. The CDR3 runs to 15 residues. CDR3 sequence reads: CASSRGGGPIYEQYF. DNA of the CDR3: TGTGCCAGTAGTCGCGGTGGGGGCCCTATCTACGAGCAGTACTTC.

V usage is TRBV5-6 and J usage is TRBJ2-3; unclear D gene. The CDR3 is 15 amino acids. Germline V gene sequence: CDR1 SGHDT, CDR2 YYEEEE. V shed 0 bases and J shed 1 base, with 9 bases lying between them. The chain's CDR3 is CASSLAAAGTDTQYF. In DNA, the CDR3 is TGTGCCAGCAGCTTGGCTGCGGCGGGCACAGATACGCAGTATTTT.

There are many counts of this clone. The gene calls are TRBV6-5 and TRBJ2-7; weak D call: TRBD2 (6 bases). Deletions cut 6 bases from V and 9 bases from J, with 24 bases between. This CDR3 is built from 15 residues. Per the germline V gene, CDR1 is MNHEY and CDR2 is SVGAGI. The CDR3 region is CASRPTPGLFARQYF. CDR3 nucleotides: TGTGCCAGCAGACCTACGCCAGGACTATTCGCGAGGCAGTACTTC.

The chain uses TRBV19 and TRBJ2-7, with 11 bases identical to TRBD1. The CDR3 contains 15 residues. Germline loops: CDR1 LNHDA, CDR2 SQIVND (reference sequence). With V trimmed by 5 bases and J by 3 bases, 6 bases remained unmatched. The CDR3 loop is CASSAGTGGVYEQYF. In DNA form, the CDR3 reads TGTGCCAGTAGTGCTGGGACAGGGGGGGTCTACGAGCAGTACTTC.

The chain recombines TRBV7-8 with TRBJ1-5; no definite D call. The germline V gene encodes CDR1 SGHVS and CDR2 FQNEAQ. The CDR3 consists of 13 residues. V was trimmed by 5 bases and J by 5 bases, leaving 10 bases between them. Here the CDR3 reads CASSDNPHQPQHF. In nucleotides, the CDR3 is TGTGCCAGCAGCGACAATCCCCATCAGCCCCAGCATTTT. The full variable domain, rest sourced from reference TRBV7-8 and TRBJ1-5, is GAGVSQSPRYKVAKRGQDVALRCDPISGHVSLFWYQQALGQGPEFLTYFQNEAQLDKSGLPSDRFFAERPEGSVSTLKIQRTQQEDSAVYLCASSDNPHQPQHFGDGTRLSIL.